The 22 T cell receptor beta chains given below trace back to one sample, sequenced in a study of graft-versus-host responses after intestinal transplantation. Assay used: immunoSEQ multiplex PCR; TCRdb lists only in-frame clones, some missing. The sample has about 110,000 clones; roughly 87% are singletons. Their antigens are not known. Sequencing used unstimulated CD4+ T cells sorted from spleen or lymph node cells, obtained before transplant. The receptor source for this set is a human donor who was the organ donor for an intestinal transplant.

The V call is TRBV14, the J call TRBJ2-3; D is perhaps TRBD2 (6 bases). This CDR3 has 15 residues. Trimming shortened V by 1 base and J by 5 bases, and 13 bases separated the two germline ends. Germline-derived CDR1 and CDR2 are SGHDN and FVKESK. For the CDR3, the DNA is TGTGCCAGCAGCCAAGTCCCGGGAGCAGGAGATACGCAGTATTTT. This gives the protein CASSQVPGAGDTQYF.

The CDR3, as DNA: TGTGCCAGCAGCGGGGGCATTGGGGACGCCTATAATTCACCCCTCCACTTT. It specifies CASSGGIGDAYNSPLHF. The V and J genes are TRBV9 and TRBJ1-6; perhaps TRBD1 as D (5 bases). V was shortened by 3 bases and J by 2 bases, with 15 bases between the two germline ends. The CDR3 is 17 amino acids. Germline CDR1 and CDR2: SGDLS and YYNGEE. Complete variable domain (other parts from reference TRBV9 and TRBJ1-6): DSGVTQTPKHLITATGQRVTLRCSPRSGDLSVYWYQQSLDQGLQFLIQYYNGEERAKGNILERFSAQQFPDLHSELNLSSLELGDSALYFCASSGGIGDAYNSPLHFGNGTRLTVT.

Regarding this clone: Other DNA sequences in this sample translate to the same CDR3. This chain connects TRBV6-5 to TRBJ2-7; weak D call: TRBD1 (6 bases). The CDR3 covers 16 residues. Trimming stripped 0 bases from V and 0 bases from J, with 12 bases between. Germline V gene lookup returns CDR1 MNHEY and CDR2 SVGAGI. Written as DNA, the CDR3 is TGTGCCAGCAGTTACTCCCGGACAGTTTTCTCCTACGAGCAGTACTTC. Amino acid sequence: CASSYSRTVFSYEQYF.

The chain couples TRBV11-2 to TRBJ2-7; TRBD1 agrees at 8 bases. J gave up 8 bases and V 5 bases, and 5 bases lay outside the gene matches. Germline V gene data show CDR1 as SGHAT and CDR2 as FQNNGV. This CDR3 spans 12 amino acids. The CDR3 protein is CASSRDRRKQYF. As DNA, the CDR3 is TGTGCCAGCAGCCGGGACAGGCGGAAGCAGTACTTC.

V gene TRBV5-6 combines with J gene TRBJ1-2; D possibly corresponds to TRBD1 (5 bases). V lost 3 bases and J 4 bases, leaving 13 bases between the germline ends. Germline V gene data show CDR1 as SGHDT and CDR2 as YYEEEE. This CDR3 comprises 14 residues. CDR3 in amino acids: CASSSDAGVYGYTF. In DNA, the CDR3 is TGTGCCAGCAGCTCCGACGCGGGGGTCTATGGCTACACCTTC.

Note on this clone: Other DNA sequences in this sample translate to the same CDR3. V usage is TRBV10-3 and J usage is TRBJ2-5; D gene uncertain. This CDR3 spans 11 amino acids. Looked up from germline, CDR1 is ENHRY and CDR2 is SYGVKD. The V end was cut by 2 bases, the J end by 4 bases, with 2 bases between. For the CDR3, the DNA is TGTGCCATCAGTGAGAGAGAGACCCAGTACTTC. Translated: CAISERETQYF.

The chain combines TRBV5-1 with TRBJ2-1; 11 bases agree with TRBD2. V gave up 4 bases and J gave up 4 bases; unmatched junction bases: 4. The CDR3 covers 15 residues. Germline V gene data show CDR1 as SGHRS and CDR2 as YFSETQ. The CDR3 DNA is TGCGCCAGCAGCCCAGGGACTAGCGGATACAATGAGCAGTTCTTC. Translated, it gives CASSPGTSGYNEQFF.

This chain links TRBV7-2 with TRBJ2-4; D is uncertain. The CDR3 length is 14 residues. The V gene's germline CDR1 is SGHTA and CDR2 FQGNSA. Trimming took off 6 bases at V and 0 bases at J, with 9 bases between the two ends. The CDR3 sequence: CASRSLLAKNIQYF. The DNA for the CDR3 is TGTGCCAGCAGGTCCTTACTAGCCAAAAACATTCAGTACTTC.

The chain recombines TRBV27 with TRBJ2-3, with D maybe TRBD1 (6 bases). Per germline, CDR1 MNHEY and CDR2 SMNVEV (reference sequence). The CDR3 extends over 16 amino acids. V gave up 6 bases and J gave up 4 bases, with 20 bases separating them. This CDR3 is CASRTMGAVGSDTQYF. CDR3 coding DNA: TGTGCCAGCAGAACCATGGGGGCGGTGGGCTCAGATACGCAGTATTTT.

The chain couples TRBV6-1 to TRBJ1-2; D ambiguous. The V gene lost 4 bases and the J gene lost 8 bases, with 11 bases spanning the gap. The CDR3 loop spans 12 amino acids. Germline CDR1 MNHNS, CDR2 SASEGT. CDR3: CASSALVSGYTF. In nucleotides, the CDR3 is TGTGCCAGCAGTGCGCTTGTTTCCGGCTACACCTTC.

This clone was counted only a few times. This chain connects TRBV9 to TRBJ2-5, with 9 bases that match TRBD2. The J segment lost 5 bases and the V segment lost 0 bases, leaving 5 bases of the junction unmatched. The CDR3 runs 15 residues. Germline CDR1 and CDR2: SGDLS and YYNGEE. CDR3 loop: CASSVDPAGGETQYF. The CDR3 DNA follows: TGTGCCAGCAGCGTAGATCCCGCGGGGGGGGAGACCCAGTACTTC. The full variable domain, rest sourced from reference TRBV9 and TRBJ2-5, is DSGVTQTPKHLITATGQRVTLRCSPRSGDLSVYWYQQSLDQGLQFLIQYYNGEERAKGNILERFSAQQFPDLHSELNLSSLELGDSALYFCASSVDPAGGETQYFGPGTRLLVL.

The J gene is TRBJ1-2, the V gene TRBV5-5; 9 bases align to TRBD1. This CDR3 spans 15 amino acids. With 4 bases clipped from V and 1 base from J, the junction kept 5 bases outside the gene matches. CDR1 SGHKS and CDR2 YYEKEE come from the germline V gene (reference sequence). The DNA for the CDR3 is TGTGCCAGCAGCCCTGGGACAGGGCTTAACTATGGCTACACCTTC. Protein product: CASSPGTGLNYGYTF.

The chain joins TRBV28 to TRBJ1-2; 7 bases match TRBD1. This CDR3 region has 15 residues. Trimming removed 6 bases from V and 5 bases from J; junction bases left unmatched: 12. Germline V gene data show CDR1 as MDHEN and CDR2 as SYDVKM. The CDR3 coding sequence is TGTGCCAGCAGGAACGGAGGACAGGCGGGGTATGGCTACACCTTC. Encoded protein: CASRNGGQAGYGYTF.

The rearrangement uses TRBV7-9 and TRBJ2-7; tentatively, D is TRBD1 or TRBD2 (6 bases each). Trimming left V 2 bases short and J 3 bases short, with 8 bases between. The germline V gene has CDR1 SEHNR and CDR2 FQNEAQ (reference sequence). This CDR3 spans 13 amino acids. Written as DNA, the CDR3 is TGTGCCAGCAGCTTACGGGGGCTCTACGAGCAGTACTTC. As protein: CASSLRGLYEQYF. The complete variable domain, with remaining parts taken from reference TRBV7-9 and TRBJ2-7, reads DTGVSQNPRHKITKRGQNVTFRCDPISEHNRLYWYRQTLGQGPEFLTYFQNEAQLEKSRLLSDRFSAERPKGSFSTLEIQRTEQGDSAMYLCASSLRGLYEQYFGPGTRLTVT.

The rearrangement uses TRBV5-1 and TRBJ2-7; D possibly matches TRBD1 or TRBD2 (5 bases each). CDR1 and CDR2 from the germline V gene are SGHRS and YFSETQ. V was pared by 4 bases and J by 5 bases, with 13 bases between. CDR3 length: 13 residues. CDR3 nucleotide sequence: TGCGCCAGCAGCCCACCCGTGGGGGACGAGCAGTACTTC. Amino acids: CASSPPVGDEQYF.

V and J are TRBV28 and TRBJ2-7; the D gene is possibly TRBD2 (6 bases). CDR1 MDHEN and CDR2 SYDVKM come from the germline V gene. The ends were cut back, 6 bases at V and 4 bases at J, with 19 bases in the middle. This CDR3 is built from 15 residues. DNA of the CDR3: TGTGCCAGCAGGCCTACCGGGACTGGGGGGTACGAGCAGTACTTC. Protein product: CASRPTGTGGYEQYF.

The chain has TRBV7-3 and TRBJ2-7; 8 nucleotides align to TRBD1. The V gene's germline CDR1 is SGHTA and CDR2 FQGTGA. The CDR3 is 14 amino acids. V was pared by 5 bases and J by 6 bases, with 9 bases of the junction left unmatched. CDR3 coding DNA: TGTGCCAGCAGCCTACAGGGGGGTGACAGCGAGCAGTACTTC. It specifies CASSLQGGDSEQYF.

The V and J genes are TRBV11-3 and TRBJ2-1, with 7 bases aligning to TRBD2. CDR1 and CDR2 from the germline V gene are SGHNT and YENEEA. The CDR3 is 15 amino acids. With 1 base clipped from V and 8 bases from J, the junction kept 8 bases outside the gene matches. The CDR3 spells CASSLGEGGYDEQFF. In nucleotides, the CDR3 is TGTGCCAGCAGCTTAGGGGAGGGTGGGTACGATGAGCAGTTCTTC. Complete variable domain (other parts from reference TRBV11-3 and TRBJ2-1): EAGVVQSPRYKIIEKKQPVAFWCNPISGHNTLYWYLQNLGQGPELLIRYENEEAVDDSQLPKDRFSAERLKGVDSTLKIQPAELGDSAVYLCASSLGEGGYDEQFFGPGTRLTVL.

The chain employs TRBV6-1 and TRBJ2-4; 7 nucleotides match TRBD1. Germline trimming cut 2 bases from V and 4 bases from J; bases unmatched to any gene: 8. The CDR3 consists of 16 residues. The germline V gene encodes CDR1 MNHNS and CDR2 SASEGT. CDR3 in DNA: TGTGCCAGCAGTGAATTTAAGACAGGGATGAAAAACATTCAGTACTTC. It encodes CASSEFKTGMKNIQYF.

This chain uses TRBV9 with TRBJ2-3; 11 nucleotides line up with TRBD2. Germline loops: CDR1 SGDLS, CDR2 YYNGEE. V was clipped by 0 bases and J by 2 bases; unmatched bases: 2. The CDR3 has 16 amino acids. CDR3 loop: CASSVVLAGATDTQYF. The CDR3, as DNA: TGTGCCAGCAGCGTAGTACTAGCGGGGGCCACAGATACGCAGTATTTT.

This clone was detected once. The chain carries TRBV4-2 and TRBJ2-7; D is unresolved. The CDR3 loop spans 15 amino acids. Trimming removed 0 bases at V and 3 bases at J, with 12 bases between. Germline loops: CDR1 LGHNA, CDR2 YNFKEQ. The CDR3 DNA sequence: TGTGCCAGCAGCCAAGACGCTCTCACAAGCTACGAGCAGTACTTC. It specifies CASSQDALTSYEQYF.

For this clone: Within the sample, other DNA sequences also encode this same CDR3. The V and J genes are TRBV30 and TRBJ2-2; D remains ambiguous. The CDR3 extends over 11 amino acids. Germline V gene data show CDR1 as GTSNPN and CDR2 as SVGIG (reference sequence). Trimming took off 6 bases at V and 0 bases at J, with 2 bases between the two ends. CDR3 amino acids: CACANTGELFF. In nucleotides, the CDR3 is TGTGCCTGCGCGAACACCGGGGAGCTGTTTTTT.